Sequencing of this T cell receptor beta chain was carried out in a study of blood T cell repertoires in COVID-19. The wider study: The origin of the acute and convalescent COVID-19 samples was the United States, Italy and Spain. Sources were T cells, B-cell-depleted T cells, or PBMCs; the material itself was cDNA or gDNA.

Germline-derived CDR1 and CDR2 are LNHDA and SQIVND (reference sequence). The ends were cut back, 8 bases at V and 15 bases at J, with 20 bases in the middle. This CDR3 spans 12 amino acids. In the study's own analysis: Reference gene primers were amplified, and this amplification served to estimate nucleated cell counts. Assay used: immunoSEQ multiplex PCR; TCRdb lists only in-frame clones, some missing. For V, J and clone size, that table is used; D and trimming come from the DNA. The sample includes under 250,000 clones, over 70% of them seen just once. This chain joins TRBV19 and TRBJ2-1, with a possible D match to TRBD2 (6 bases). The sequenced material came from peripheral blood. This receptor was obtained from a man over 45 with active or convalescent COVID-19. CDR3 residues: CASWGGRDGGFF. The CDR3 nucleotides are TGTGCCAGTTGGGGCGGACGGGACGGGGGGTTCTTC. The full variable domain, rest sourced from reference TRBV19 and TRBJ2-1, is DGGITQSPKYLFRKEGQNVTLSCEQNLNHDAMYWYRQDPGQGLRLIYYSQIVNDFQKGDIAEGYSVSREKKESFPLTVTSAQKNPTAFYLCASWGGRDGGFFGPGTRLTVL.